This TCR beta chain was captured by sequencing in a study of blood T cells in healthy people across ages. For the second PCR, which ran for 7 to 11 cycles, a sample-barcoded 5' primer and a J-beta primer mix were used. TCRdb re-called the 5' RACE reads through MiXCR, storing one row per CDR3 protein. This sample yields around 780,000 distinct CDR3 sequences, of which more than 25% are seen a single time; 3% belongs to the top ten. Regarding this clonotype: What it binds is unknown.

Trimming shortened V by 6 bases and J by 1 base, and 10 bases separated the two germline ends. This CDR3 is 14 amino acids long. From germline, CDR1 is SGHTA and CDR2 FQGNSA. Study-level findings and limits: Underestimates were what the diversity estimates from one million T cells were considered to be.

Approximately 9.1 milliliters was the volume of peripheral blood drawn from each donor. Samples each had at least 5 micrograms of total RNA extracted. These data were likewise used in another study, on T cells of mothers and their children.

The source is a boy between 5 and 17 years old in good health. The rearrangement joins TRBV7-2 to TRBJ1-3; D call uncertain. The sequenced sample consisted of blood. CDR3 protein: CASRIGNSGNTIYF. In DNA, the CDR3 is TGTGCCAGCAGGATAGGGAATTCTGGAAACACCATATATTTT.